This is a list of T cell receptor beta chains from one sample in a study of T cells expressing NK-cell markers. After re-calling the 5' RACE reads, TCRdb lists one entry per CDR3 protein, DNA absent. The specimen's table records 450,000 to 600,000 distinct CDR3 sequences. What was sequenced was blood T cells: a sorted CD56 or NKG2C T cell subset, CD4+ or CD8+ T cells, or bulk PBMC T cells (not recorded which). These receptors were taken from a man younger than 35 in good health. Both conserved end residues are part of each CDR3. Fields, in order: V gene, J gene, CDR3 protein.

TRBV12-3/TRBV12-4	TRBJ2-1	CASSPKLRDSHNEQFF
TRBV27	TRBJ1-1	CASVPRGTNPRDTEAFF
TRBV5-5	TRBJ2-2	CASILTTPNTGELFF
TRBV5-5	TRBJ2-3	CASSLEGEGTDTQYF
TRBV6-1	TRBJ1-1	CASCWWPNAEAFF
TRBV10-3	TRBJ1-4	CAIRGQAQNEKLFF
TRBV6-1	TRBJ1-2	CASRLVGARGRYTF
TRBV3-1	TRBJ2-1	CASSQEIAGYYNEQFF
TRBV6-2/TRBV6-3	TRBJ2-5	CASSFSRGPRQETQYF
TRBV11-2	TRBJ2-2	CASRRSVLAGGNPGELFF
TRBV5-1	TRBJ2-3	CASSLADQRADTQYF
TRBV6-2/TRBV6-3	TRBJ1-5	CASSFTGAVLDQPQHF
TRBV10-3	TRBJ2-5	CAITRGADQETQYF
TRBV12-3/TRBV12-4	TRBJ2-3	CASSSRGSGSSDTQYF
TRBV29-1	TRBJ1-1	CSVPRGGRSFF
TRBV6-2/TRBV6-3	TRBJ2-5	CASSSGPRRTLGETQYF
TRBV24-1	TRBJ2-1	CATSDLWGRGSYNEQFF
TRBV5-5	TRBJ2-5	CASSLAGEWAETQYF
TRBV6-2/TRBV6-3	TRBJ2-5	CASSPRQGQETQYF
TRBV4-1	TRBJ2-1	CASSRGGSVSYNEQFF